What follows are 32 T cell receptor beta chains derived from one specimen sequenced in a study of blood T cell repertoires in COVID-19. The assay was immunoSEQ multiplex PCR, and TCRdb's table has in-frame clones only and misses some. The sample yields approximately 300,000 clones, roughly 90% seen once. Input material: peripheral blood. The source is a young man who had recovered from COVID-19.

The chain combines TRBV5-1 with TRBJ1-1, with D uncertain. The CDR3 totals 12 residues. Trimming removed 4 bases at V and 1 base at J, with 5 bases between. CDR1 SGHRS and CDR2 YFSETQ come from the germline V gene. The CDR3 nucleotides are TGCGCCAGCAGCGGGCAGAACACTGAAGCTTTCTTT. Translated: CASSGQNTEAFF.

The chain joins TRBV5-1 to TRBJ1-2; no clear D gene. This CDR3 has 14 amino acids. Germline loops: CDR1 SGHRS, CDR2 YFSETQ. V lost 0 bases, J lost 8 bases, and 14 bases lay in between. The CDR3 loop is CASSLDGLASGYTF. The DNA of the CDR3 is TGCGCCAGCAGCTTGGATGGACTGGCATCCGGCTACACCTTC.

This chain connects TRBV11-1 to TRBJ1-1; D perhaps matches TRBD1 (5 bases). Trimming cost V 4 bases and J 6 bases, with 12 bases left between them. The CDR3 is made up of 13 amino acids. Germline V lookup: CDR1 SGHAT, CDR2 FQDESV (reference sequence). The CDR3 sequence: CASSSWQGSEAFF. The DNA for the CDR3 is TGTGCCAGCAGCTCCTGGCAGGGCTCTGAAGCTTTCTTT.

The chain employs TRBV7-8 and TRBJ1-1; D not certain. Germline V lookup: CDR1 SGHVS, CDR2 FQNEAQ. Between the trimmed V and J ends, which lost 1 base and 3 bases, there was a span of 12 bases. The CDR3 loop spans 15 amino acids. This CDR3 is CASSLVFSRDTEAFF. In nucleotides, the CDR3 is TGTGCCAGCAGCTTAGTGTTCAGCCGGGACACTGAAGCTTTCTTT.

CDR3 residues: CASSIDGGAQPQHF. The DNA of the CDR3 is TGTGCCAGTAGTATAGATGGGGGGGCACAGCCCCAGCATTTT. The chain joins TRBV19 to TRBJ1-5, with D maybe TRBD1 (6 bases). V lost 0 bases and J 7 bases, leaving 10 bases between the germline ends. This CDR3 contains 14 residues. Germline CDR1 reads LNHDA; CDR2 reads SQIVND (reference sequence).

The chain carries TRBV19 and TRBJ1-1; TRBD1 agrees at 7 bases. The CDR3 contains 17 residues. Germline V gene sequence: CDR1 LNHDA, CDR2 SQIVND (reference sequence). V was clipped by 5 bases and J by 0 bases; unmatched bases: 12. DNA of the CDR3: TGTGCCAGTAGTCCCCGGGACAGAATTCCCCTGAACACTGAAGCTTTCTTT. This gives the protein CASSPRDRIPLNTEAFF.

The rearrangement links TRBV12-3 or TRBV12-4 to TRBJ2-7, with D tentatively TRBD1 (5 bases). The V gene lost 4 bases and the J gene lost 2 bases, with 9 bases spanning the gap. This CDR3 comprises 13 residues. The CDR3 coding sequence is TGTGCCAGCAGTTGGGGCAACCCCTACGAGCAGTACTTC. It codes for CASSWGNPYEQYF.

The gene calls are TRBV2 and TRBJ1-2, with D tentatively TRBD1 (6 bases). Trimming took 5 bases from V and 2 from J, leaving 9 bases between them. CDR1 is SNHLY and CDR2 is FYNNEI in the germline V gene. CDR3 length equals 13 residues. For the CDR3, the DNA is TGTGCCAGCAGTCCAGGGGCGAACTATGGCTACACCTTC. Translating gives CASSPGANYGYTF.

This clone was seen repeatedly, ten times or more. The gene calls are TRBV4-2 and TRBJ1-2; D might be TRBD1 (5 bases). The CDR3 is made up of 17 amino acids. Germline V gene sequence: CDR1 LGHNA, CDR2 YNFKEQ. Trimming left V 1 base short and J 0 bases short, with 15 bases between. The CDR3 DNA follows: TGTGCCAGCAGCCAAGTGGGGGGGACCACCTCTAACTATGGCTACACCTTC. It translates to CASSQVGGTTSNYGYTF.

This chain uses TRBV5-1 with TRBJ2-7; the match to TRBD1 covers 9 bases. V gave up 5 bases and J gave up 2 bases; unmatched junction bases: 11. The CDR3 length is 16 residues. CDR1 is SGHRS and CDR2 is YFSETQ in the germline V gene. The CDR3 reads CASSTTSGTGPYEQYF. As DNA, the CDR3 is TGCGCCAGCAGTACAACGTCCGGGACAGGGCCCTACGAGCAGTACTTC. The full variable domain, completed using reference TRBV5-1 and TRBJ2-7, is KAGVTQTPRYLIKTRGQQVTLSCSPISGHRSVSWYQQTPGQGLQFLFEYFSETQRNKGNFPGRFSGRQFSNSRSEMNVSTLELGDSALYLCASSTTSGTGPYEQYFGPGTRLTVT.

This chain links TRBV19 with TRBJ2-7; tentatively, D is TRBD1 (6 bases). The CDR3 consists of 15 residues. Trimming removed 6 bases at V and 2 bases at J, with 17 bases between. Germline CDR1 LNHDA, CDR2 SQIVND (reference sequence). CDR3 protein: CASSLDWGTTYEQYF. For the CDR3, the DNA is TGTGCCAGTAGCCTAGATTGGGGGACAACCTACGAGCAGTACTTC.

This sequence joins TRBV6-6 and TRBJ1-1; a weak D match, TRBD1 (5 bases). This CDR3 is built from 16 residues. Trimming pared 0 bases from V and 11 bases from J, leaving 22 bases between. CDR1 and CDR2 from the germline V gene are MNHNY and SVGAGI (reference sequence). The CDR3 region has the DNA TGTGCCAGCAGTTACTCGAGTGGTCGGTCCTCCAGGGTGGCTTTCTTT. It is translated as CASSYSSGRSSRVAFF.

This clone occurred a few times. The chain couples TRBV27 to TRBJ1-3; 8 bases fit TRBD1. V lost 5 bases and J lost 0; bases outside the gene matches: 9. In germline, CDR1 is MNHEY, CDR2 SMNVEV (reference sequence). The CDR3 covers 17 residues. The CDR3 sequence is CASSPYGQGHSGNTIYF. CDR3 sequence (DNA): TGTGCCAGCAGTCCCTACGGACAGGGCCACTCTGGAAACACCATATATTTT.

The CDR3: CASSSQTSGSTDTQYF. The CDR3 region has the DNA TGTGCCAGCAGTTCACAGACTAGCGGAAGCACAGATACGCAGTATTTT. The chain carries TRBV6-6 and TRBJ2-3, with TRBD2 matching 9 bases. V shed 4 bases and J 0 bases; nucleotides not matched to a gene: 5. CDR1 and CDR2 from the germline V gene are MNHNY and SVGAGI (reference sequence). The CDR3 contains 16 residues.

This clone was counted a single time. The chain joins TRBV3-1 (or the pseudogene TRBV3-2) to TRBJ1-6; D ambiguous. Trimming cost V 1 base and J 6 bases, with 10 bases left between them. CDR1 is LGHDT, CDR2 YNNKEL, per germline (reference sequence). The CDR3 is made up of 15 amino acids. The CDR3 DNA reads TGTGCCAGCAGCCAAGCGCCGGGAACTAATTCACCCCTCCACTTT. Protein: CASSQAPGTNSPLHF.

The chain combines TRBV5-4 with TRBJ1-2; 7 nucleotides align to TRBD1. CDR1 and CDR2 (germline): SGHNT, YYREEE (reference sequence). CDR3 length: 14 amino acids. V dropped 0 bases and J dropped 6; count of bases not matched to a gene: 5. The CDR3 coding sequence is TGTGCCAGCAGCTTGGGACAGGGAGGTAATGGCTACACCTTC. It codes for CASSLGQGGNGYTF.

This sequence joins TRBV12-3 or TRBV12-4 and TRBJ1-2; TRBD1 matches 12 bases. V lost 7 bases, J lost 7 bases, and 4 bases stayed unmatched. This CDR3 contains 13 residues. The CDR3: CASKGQGAFGYTF. The DNA of the CDR3 is TGTGCCAGCAAGGGACAGGGGGCTTTTGGCTACACCTTC.

This chain uses TRBV6-5 with TRBJ2-4; TRBD1 aligns across 8 bases. The CDR3 spans 13 residues. V lost 2 bases and J lost 6; bases outside the gene matches: 0. Germline-derived CDR1 and CDR2 are MNHEY and SVGAGI. The CDR3 reads CASSYDRGNIQYF. CDR3 DNA sequence: TGTGCCAGCAGTTACGACAGGGGAAACATTCAGTACTTC.

This chain connects TRBV5-1 to TRBJ2-1; TRBD1 agrees at 7 bases. V lost 4 bases, J lost 5 bases, and 12 bases stayed unmatched. Germline CDR1 is SGHRS and CDR2 is YFSETQ. This CDR3 region has 16 residues. CDR3 in DNA: TGCGCCAGCAGCCTGGGCCCAGGGGGAGATCACAATGAGCAGTTCTTC. This sequence encodes CASSLGPGGDHNEQFF.

The chain links TRBV5-8 to TRBJ2-5, with a tentative D call TRBD1 (5 bases). Trimming took 0 bases from V and 2 from J, leaving 5 bases between them. The germline V gene encodes CDR1 SGHTS and CDR2 YDEGEE. The CDR3 contains 13 residues. The CDR3 region is CASSLGQQETQYF. CDR3 nucleotide sequence: TGTGCCAGCAGCTTGGGACAGCAAGAGACCCAGTACTTC.

The V gene is TRBV5-1, the J gene TRBJ2-2, with 10 bases identical to TRBD2. Per the germline V gene, CDR1 is SGHRS and CDR2 is YFSETQ. Germline trimming cut 5 bases from V and 6 bases from J; bases unmatched to any gene: 7. There are 15 residues in the CDR3. CDR3 sequence reads: CASRSGGAGSGELFF. DNA of the CDR3: TGCGCCAGCAGAAGCGGGGGGGCCGGATCCGGGGAGCTGTTTTTT. The full variable domain, with the rest looked up from reference TRBV5-1 and TRBJ2-2, is KAGVTQTPRYLIKTRGQQVTLSCSPISGHRSVSWYQQTPGQGLQFLFEYFSETQRNKGNFPGRFSGRQFSNSRSEMNVSTLELGDSALYLCASRSGGAGSGELFFGEGSRLTVL.

The table lists this clone with a few counts. This chain joins TRBV10-3 and TRBJ2-3, with TRBD2 matching over 10 bases. Germline V lookup: CDR1 ENHRY, CDR2 SYGVKD. This CDR3 is built from 17 residues. Trimming removed 2 bases from V and 5 bases from J; junction bases left unmatched: 10. As DNA, the CDR3 is TGTGCCATCAGTGAGCCAGCTACTAGCGGGACCAAAGATACGCAGTATTTT. Translated: CAISEPATSGTKDTQYF.

The chain employs TRBV5-4 and TRBJ2-1, with 8 bases that match TRBD2. This CDR3 comprises 16 residues. V was pared by 0 bases and J by 8 bases, with 10 bases of the junction left unmatched. Per germline, CDR1 SGHNT and CDR2 YYREEE (reference sequence). The CDR3 reads CASSLAGASGQDEQFF. The CDR3, as DNA: TGTGCCAGCAGCTTGGCAGGGGCTAGCGGGCAGGATGAGCAGTTCTTC. The variable domain in full, with the rest retrieved from reference TRBV5-4 and TRBJ2-1, is ETGVTQSPTHLIKTRGQQVTLRCSSQSGHNTVSWYQQALGQGPQFIFQYYREEENGRGNFPPRFSGLQFPNYSSELNVNALELDDSALYLCASSLAGASGQDEQFFGPGTRLTVL.

V and J are TRBV4-1 and TRBJ2-7, with D perhaps TRBD2 (5 bases). Germline V gene lookup returns CDR1 MGHRA and CDR2 YSYEKL. This CDR3 has 15 residues. Between the trimmed V and J ends, which lost 1 base and 2 bases, there was a span of 12 bases. DNA of the CDR3: TGCGCCAGCAGCCAAGGAGGAGGCGGACCCTACGAGCAGTACTTC. As protein: CASSQGGGGPYEQYF.

The J gene is TRBJ1-5, the V gene TRBV18, with D possibly being TRBD1 (6 bases). With 3 bases removed from V and 7 bases from J, the gap between germline ends came to 19 bases. The CDR3 covers 16 residues. The germline gives CDR1 KGHSH, CDR2 LQKENI. CDR3 DNA: TGTGCCAGCTCACCCTCCACAGGGCAGCAGAACCAGCCCCAGCATTTT. This codes for CASSPSTGQQNQPQHF.

The chain uses TRBV18 and TRBJ2-7, with TRBD2 identical over 11 bases. The CDR3 extends over 15 amino acids. The V and J ends lost 5 bases and 1 base, in that order; junction bases with no gene match: 4. Per the germline V gene, CDR1 is KGHSH and CDR2 is LQKENI. The CDR3 loop is CASSSTSGVSYEQYF. CDR3 nucleotide sequence: TGTGCCAGCTCATCGACTAGCGGGGTTTCCTACGAGCAGTACTTC.

The genes are TRBV19 and TRBJ1-2; maybe TRBD1 (5 bases). CDR3 length equals 15 residues. The V end was cut by 6 bases, the J end by 2 bases, with 16 bases between. CDR1 is LNHDA, CDR2 SQIVND, per germline (reference sequence). The CDR3 spells CASRAAPQGNYGYTF. CDR3 nucleotide sequence: TGTGCCAGTAGAGCCGCCCCCCAGGGAAACTATGGCTACACCTTC.

This chain uses TRBV10-3 with TRBJ1-1; D is unresolved. V shed 7 bases and J shed 5 bases, with 14 bases lying between them. The CDR3 is 13 residues long. The germline gives CDR1 ENHRY, CDR2 SYGVKD. CDR3 amino acids: CAITEEIGTEAFF. For the CDR3, the DNA is TGTGCCATCACCGAGGAAATCGGTACTGAAGCTTTCTTT.

The chain carries TRBV7-8 and TRBJ2-1; D is possibly TRBD1 (5 bases). Trimming took off 1 base at V and 9 bases at J, with 7 bases between the two ends. The CDR3 runs 12 residues. The germline V gene has CDR1 SGHVS and CDR2 FQNEAQ. The CDR3, as DNA: TGTGCCAGCAGCTTAGAAAGGGGTGAGCAGTTCTTC. The encoded protein is CASSLERGEQFF.

This CDR3 reads CASSSGAYNEQFF. The CDR3 DNA sequence: TGTGCCAGCAGTAGCGGGGCGTACAATGAGCAGTTCTTC. The chain recombines TRBV12-3 or TRBV12-4 with TRBJ2-1, with 7 bases lining up with TRBD2. This CDR3 spans 13 amino acids. V lost 5 bases to trimming and J lost 4 bases; unmatched junction nucleotides: 2.

The gene calls are TRBV7-8 and TRBJ2-3; 8 positions match TRBD2. Germline V gene data show CDR1 as SGHVS and CDR2 as FQNEAQ. The CDR3 totals 15 residues. Trimming removed 1 base from V and 4 bases from J; junction bases left unmatched: 4. CDR3: CASSLGTSIADTQYF. CDR3 coding DNA: TGTGCCAGCAGCTTAGGGACTAGCATAGCAGATACGCAGTATTTT.

CDR3 protein: CASSSTSGANTGELFF. DNA of the CDR3: TGTGCCAGCAGTTCAACTAGCGGGGCGAACACCGGGGAGCTGTTTTTT. The V call is TRBV28, the J call TRBJ2-2, with TRBD2 matching over 10 bases. This CDR3 comprises 16 residues. Looked up from germline, CDR1 is MDHEN and CDR2 is SYDVKM. Unmatched junction bases numbered 2, after V lost 4 bases and J lost 0 bases. Variable domain in full (rest from reference TRBV28 and TRBJ2-2): DVKVTQSSRYLVKRTGEKVFLECVQDMDHENMFWYRQDPGLGLRLIYFSYDVKMKEKGDIPEGYSVSREKKERFSLILESASTNQTSMYLCASSSTSGANTGELFFGEGSRLTVL.